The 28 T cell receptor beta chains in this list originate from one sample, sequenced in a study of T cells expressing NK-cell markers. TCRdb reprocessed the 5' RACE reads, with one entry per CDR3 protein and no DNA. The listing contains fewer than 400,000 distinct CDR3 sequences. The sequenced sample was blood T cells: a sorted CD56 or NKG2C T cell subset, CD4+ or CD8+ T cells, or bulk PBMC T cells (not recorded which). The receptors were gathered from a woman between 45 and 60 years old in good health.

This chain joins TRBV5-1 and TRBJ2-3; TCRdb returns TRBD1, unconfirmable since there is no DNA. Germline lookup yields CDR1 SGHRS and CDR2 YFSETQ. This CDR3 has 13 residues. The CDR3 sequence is CASGTVNTDTQYF.

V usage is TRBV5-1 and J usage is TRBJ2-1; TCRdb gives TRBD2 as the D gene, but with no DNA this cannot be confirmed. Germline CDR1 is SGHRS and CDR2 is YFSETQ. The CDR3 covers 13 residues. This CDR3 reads CASSSRAGREQFF.

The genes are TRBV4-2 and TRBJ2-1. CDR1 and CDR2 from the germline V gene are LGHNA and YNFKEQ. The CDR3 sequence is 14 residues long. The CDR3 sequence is CASSTTSSYNEQFF.

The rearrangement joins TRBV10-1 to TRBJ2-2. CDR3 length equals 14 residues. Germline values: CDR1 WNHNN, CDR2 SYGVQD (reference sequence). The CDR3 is CASSVLRDTGELFF.

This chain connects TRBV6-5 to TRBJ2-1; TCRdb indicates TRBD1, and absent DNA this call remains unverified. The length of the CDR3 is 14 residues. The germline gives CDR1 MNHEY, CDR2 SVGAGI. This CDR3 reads CASSYETGVHEQFF.

CDR3 sequence: CASSYTRGHGYTF. The chain combines TRBV6-2 or TRBV6-3 with TRBJ1-2; with no DNA, the TCRdb D assignment of TRBD1 cannot be verified. The CDR3 is 13 residues long. Germline V gives CDR1 MNHEY, CDR2 SVGEGT.

The CDR3 loop reads CASSDWLASYEQYF. The chain is built from TRBV2 and TRBJ2-7; TCRdb's D call of TRBD2 is untestable without DNA. CDR3 size: 14 residues. The germline V gene has CDR1 SNHLY and CDR2 FYNNEI.

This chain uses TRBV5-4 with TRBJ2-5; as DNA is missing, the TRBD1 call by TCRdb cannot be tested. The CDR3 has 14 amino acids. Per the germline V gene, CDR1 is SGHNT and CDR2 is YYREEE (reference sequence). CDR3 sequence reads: CASGDRGYQETQYF.

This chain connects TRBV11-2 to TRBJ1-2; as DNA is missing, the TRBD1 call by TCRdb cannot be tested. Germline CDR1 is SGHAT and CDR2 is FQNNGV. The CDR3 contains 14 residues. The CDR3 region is CASRKGVGSYGYTF.

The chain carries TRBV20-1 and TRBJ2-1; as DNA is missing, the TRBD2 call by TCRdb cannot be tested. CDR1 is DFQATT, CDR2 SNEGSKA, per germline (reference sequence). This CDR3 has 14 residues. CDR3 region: CSARTLAGVSEQFF.

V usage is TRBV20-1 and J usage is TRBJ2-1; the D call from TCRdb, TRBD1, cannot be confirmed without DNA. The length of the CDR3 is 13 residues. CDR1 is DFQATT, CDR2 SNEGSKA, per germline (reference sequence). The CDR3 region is CSASPDSGNEQFF.

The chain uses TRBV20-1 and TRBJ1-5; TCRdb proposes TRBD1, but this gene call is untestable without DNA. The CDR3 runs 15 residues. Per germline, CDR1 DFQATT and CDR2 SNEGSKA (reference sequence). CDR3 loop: CSARERQGGDQPQHF.

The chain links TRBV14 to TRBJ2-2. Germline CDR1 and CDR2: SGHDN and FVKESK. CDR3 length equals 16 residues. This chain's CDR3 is CASSQVLRANTGELFF. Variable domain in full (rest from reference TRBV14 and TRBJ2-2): EAGVTQFPSHSVIEKGQTVTLRCDPISGHDNLYWYRRVMGKEIKFLLHFVKESKQDESGMPNNRFLAERTGGTYSTLKVQPAELEDSGVYFCASSQVLRANTGELFFGEGSRLTVL.

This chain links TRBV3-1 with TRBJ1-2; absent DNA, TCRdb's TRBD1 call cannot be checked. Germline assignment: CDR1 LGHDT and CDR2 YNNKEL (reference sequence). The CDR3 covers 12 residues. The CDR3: CASSLPGGGYTF.

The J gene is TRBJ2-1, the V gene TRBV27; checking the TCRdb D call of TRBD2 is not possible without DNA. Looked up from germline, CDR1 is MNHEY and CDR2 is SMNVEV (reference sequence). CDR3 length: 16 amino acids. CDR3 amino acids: CASSSLAGFSYNEQFF.

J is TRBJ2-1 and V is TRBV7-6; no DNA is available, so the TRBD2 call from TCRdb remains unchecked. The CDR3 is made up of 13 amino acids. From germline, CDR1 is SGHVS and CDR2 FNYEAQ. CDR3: CASSLTSAPEKFF. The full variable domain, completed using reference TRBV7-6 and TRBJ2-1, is GAGVSQSPRYKVTKRGQDVALRCDPISGHVSLYWYRQALGQGPEFLTYFNYEAQQDKSGLPNDRFSAERPEGSISTLTIQRTEQRDSAMYRCASSLTSAPEKFFGPGTRLTVL.

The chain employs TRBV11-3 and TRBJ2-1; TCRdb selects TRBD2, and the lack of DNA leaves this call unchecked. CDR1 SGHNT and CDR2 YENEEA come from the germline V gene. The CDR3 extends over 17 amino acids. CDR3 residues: CASGTSGSRASYNEQFF.

Here the CDR3 reads CASSPGLDRGTDTQYF. The chain uses TRBV7-9 and TRBJ2-3; TCRdb's assignment of TRBD1 cannot be checked, as there is no DNA. The CDR3 spans 16 residues. Germline V gene sequence: CDR1 SEHNR, CDR2 FQNEAQ (reference sequence). The variable domain in full, with the rest retrieved from reference TRBV7-9 and TRBJ2-3, is DTGVSQNPRHKITKRGQNVTFRCDPISEHNRLYWYRQTLGQGPEFLTYFQNEAQLEKSRLLSDRFSAERPKGSFSTLEIQRTEQGDSAMYLCASSPGLDRGTDTQYFGPGTRLTVL.

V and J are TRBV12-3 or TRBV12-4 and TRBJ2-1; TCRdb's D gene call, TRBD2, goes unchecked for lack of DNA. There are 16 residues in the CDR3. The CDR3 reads CASSLVRLAGDGEQFF.

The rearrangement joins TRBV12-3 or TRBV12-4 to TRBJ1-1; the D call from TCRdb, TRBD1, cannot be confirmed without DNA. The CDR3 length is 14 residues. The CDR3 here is CASRDGVGSVEAFF.

This chain's CDR3 is CASSLAQTSGDAYEQYF. The chain joins TRBV11-1 to TRBJ2-7; the TCRdb D gene call, TRBD2, has no DNA to confirm it. The CDR3 is 17 residues long. CDR1 SGHAT and CDR2 FQDESV come from the germline V gene (reference sequence).

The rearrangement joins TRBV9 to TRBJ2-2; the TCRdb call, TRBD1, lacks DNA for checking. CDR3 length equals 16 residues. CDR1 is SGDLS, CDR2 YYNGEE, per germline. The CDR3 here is CASSVGQGANTGELFF.

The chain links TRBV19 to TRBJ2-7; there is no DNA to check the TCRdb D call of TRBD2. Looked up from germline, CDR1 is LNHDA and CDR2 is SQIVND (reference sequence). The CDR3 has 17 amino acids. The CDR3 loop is CASSRWTSGKDGPEQYF.

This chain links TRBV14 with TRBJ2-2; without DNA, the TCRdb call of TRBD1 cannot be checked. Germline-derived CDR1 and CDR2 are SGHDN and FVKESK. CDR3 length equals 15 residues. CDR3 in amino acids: CASSRRGPNTGELFF.

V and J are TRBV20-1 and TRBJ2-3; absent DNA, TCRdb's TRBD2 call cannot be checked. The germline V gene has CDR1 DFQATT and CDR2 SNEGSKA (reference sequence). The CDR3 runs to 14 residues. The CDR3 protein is CSARDLAGVNTQYF.

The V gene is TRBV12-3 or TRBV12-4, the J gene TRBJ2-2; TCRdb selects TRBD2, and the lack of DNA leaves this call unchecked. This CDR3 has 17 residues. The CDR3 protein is CASSLWELLPNTGELFF.

CDR3 in amino acids: CASSLELATDTQYF. This chain links TRBV28 with TRBJ2-3. This CDR3 is 14 amino acids long. Germline values: CDR1 MDHEN, CDR2 SYDVKM.

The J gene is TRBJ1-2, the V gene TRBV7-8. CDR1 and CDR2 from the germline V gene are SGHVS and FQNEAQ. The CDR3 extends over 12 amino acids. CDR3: CASSLDADGYTF.